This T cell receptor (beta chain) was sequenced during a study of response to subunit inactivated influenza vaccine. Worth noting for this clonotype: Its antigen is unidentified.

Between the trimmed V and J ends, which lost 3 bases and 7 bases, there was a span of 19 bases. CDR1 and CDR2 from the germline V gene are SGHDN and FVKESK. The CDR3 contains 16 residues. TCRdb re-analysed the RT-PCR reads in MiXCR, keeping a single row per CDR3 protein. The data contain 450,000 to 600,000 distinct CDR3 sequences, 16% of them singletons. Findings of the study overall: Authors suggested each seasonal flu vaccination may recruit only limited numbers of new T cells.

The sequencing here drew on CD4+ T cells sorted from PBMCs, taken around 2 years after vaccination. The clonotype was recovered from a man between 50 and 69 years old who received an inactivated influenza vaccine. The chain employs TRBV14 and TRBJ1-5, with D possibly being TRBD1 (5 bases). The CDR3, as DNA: TGTGCCAGCAGCCACCCGCGGCAGGGTCGGGTCCAGCCCCAGCATTTT. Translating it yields CASSHPRQGRVQPQHF.